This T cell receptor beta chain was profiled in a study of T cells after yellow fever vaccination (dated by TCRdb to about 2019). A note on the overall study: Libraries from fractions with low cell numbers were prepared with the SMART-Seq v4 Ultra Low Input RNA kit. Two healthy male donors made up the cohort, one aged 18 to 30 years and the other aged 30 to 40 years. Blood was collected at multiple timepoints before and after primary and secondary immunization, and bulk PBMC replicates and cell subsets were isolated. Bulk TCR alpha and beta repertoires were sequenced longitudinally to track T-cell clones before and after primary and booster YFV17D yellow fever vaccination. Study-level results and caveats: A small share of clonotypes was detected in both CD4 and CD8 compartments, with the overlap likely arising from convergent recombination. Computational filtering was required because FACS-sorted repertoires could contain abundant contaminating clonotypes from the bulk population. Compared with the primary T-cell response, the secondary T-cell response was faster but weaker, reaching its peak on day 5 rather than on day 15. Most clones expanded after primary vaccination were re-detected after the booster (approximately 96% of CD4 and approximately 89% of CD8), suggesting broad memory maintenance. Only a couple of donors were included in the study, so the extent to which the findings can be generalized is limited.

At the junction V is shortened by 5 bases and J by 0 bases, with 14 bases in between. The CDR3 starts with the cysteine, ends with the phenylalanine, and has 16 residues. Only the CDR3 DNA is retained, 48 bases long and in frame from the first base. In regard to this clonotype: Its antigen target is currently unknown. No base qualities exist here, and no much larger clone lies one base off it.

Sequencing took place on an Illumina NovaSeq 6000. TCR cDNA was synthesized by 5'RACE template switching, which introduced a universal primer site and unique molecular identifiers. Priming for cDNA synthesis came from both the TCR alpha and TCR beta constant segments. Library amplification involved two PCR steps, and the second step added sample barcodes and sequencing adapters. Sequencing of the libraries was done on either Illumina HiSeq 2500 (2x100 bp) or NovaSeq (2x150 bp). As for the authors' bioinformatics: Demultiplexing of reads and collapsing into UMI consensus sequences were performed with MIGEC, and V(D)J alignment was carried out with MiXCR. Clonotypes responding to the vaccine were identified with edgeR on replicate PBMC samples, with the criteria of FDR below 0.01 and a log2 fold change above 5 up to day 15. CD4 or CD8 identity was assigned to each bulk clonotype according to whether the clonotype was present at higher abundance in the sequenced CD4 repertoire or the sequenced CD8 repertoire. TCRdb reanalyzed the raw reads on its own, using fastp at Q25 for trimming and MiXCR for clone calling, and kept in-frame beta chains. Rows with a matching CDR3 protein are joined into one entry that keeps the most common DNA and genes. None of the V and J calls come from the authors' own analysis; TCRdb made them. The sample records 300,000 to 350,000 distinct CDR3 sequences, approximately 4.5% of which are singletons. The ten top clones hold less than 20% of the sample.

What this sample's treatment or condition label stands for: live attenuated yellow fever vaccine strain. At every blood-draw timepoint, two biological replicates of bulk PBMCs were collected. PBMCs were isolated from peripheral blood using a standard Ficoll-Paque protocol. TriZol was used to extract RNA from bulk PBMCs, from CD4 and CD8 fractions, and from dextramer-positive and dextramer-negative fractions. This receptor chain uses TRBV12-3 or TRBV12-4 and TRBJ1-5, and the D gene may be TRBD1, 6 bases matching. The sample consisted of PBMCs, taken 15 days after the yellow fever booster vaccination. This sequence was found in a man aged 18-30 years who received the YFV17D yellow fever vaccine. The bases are TGTGCCAGCAGTAAAATTGAGGGGGTTAGCAATCAGCCCCAGCATTTT. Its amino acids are CASSKIEGVSNQPQHF.